The source of this T cell receptor beta chain is a study of blood T cell repertoires in COVID-19. About the study: Nucleic acid was either cDNA or gDNA, and it came from T cells, B-cell-depleted T cells, or PBMCs.

This CDR3 has 13 amino acids. Germline CDR1 and CDR2: MNHEY and SVGAGI. V was trimmed by 5 bases and J by 7 bases, leaving 14 bases between them. In the authors' workflow: Nucleated cell number was recorded as an estimate derived from reference gene primer amplification. Assay: immunoSEQ multiplex PCR; the TCRdb copy retains only in-frame clones and omits some. V and J calls and clone size are those listed in that table; D and trimming were worked out from the DNA. This repertoire shows around 260,000 clones, more than 75% found once; its top ten account for over 2%. The sequenced sample was peripheral blood. This sequence joins TRBV6-5 and TRBJ1-2; D call uncertain. The receptor was isolated from a woman aged 45 to 65 with acute or convalescent COVID-19. CDR3 amino acids: CASSPRQDSGYTF. For the CDR3, the DNA is TGTGCCAGCAGTCCTCGCCAGGACTCTGGCTACACCTTC.